This T cell receptor (beta chain) was captured by sequencing in a study of control samples from healthy donors and cancer patients. This CDR3 region has 14 residues. Germline CDR1 reads SNHLY; CDR2 reads FYNNEI. V was pared by 5 bases and J by 8 bases, with 9 bases of the junction left unmatched. Sequencing was performed with immunoSEQ multiplex PCR; in TCRdb, only in-frame clones are kept and a portion is missing. The sample consists of fewer than 200,000 clones, around nine tenths of them appearing once. The TCR sequence derives from a man in his thirties or forties in good health. Material for sequencing was blood. The chain uses TRBV2 and TRBJ2-4, with TRBD2 matching over 7 bases. The CDR3 bases are TGTGCCAGCAGTCTCGGCGGGAGTGGTGACATTCAGTACTTC. It yields the protein CASSLGGSGDIQYF.